Included here is one TCR beta chain sequence, with context. Antigen: not known. These data originate in a study of neoadjuvant nivolumab and ipilimumab in lung cancer. Study-level background: Nivolumab 3 mg/kg was given days 1, 15 and 29, plus ipilimumab 1 mg/kg day 1 in combination. Study conclusions and caveats: Only two of four nivolumab-treated tumors gained richness and clonality by surgery. Compared with tumor-adjacent uninvolved lung, resected tumors showed greater richness and clonality. A small number of samples were TCR sequenced.

Generated by immunoSEQ multiplex PCR, the TCRdb table keeps only in-frame clones and is missing some. Of 30,000 to 45,000 clones listed, about 88% were seen once; the top ten hold more than 3%. The V end was cut by 5 bases, the J end by 0 bases, with 7 bases between. CDR1 and CDR2 (germline): MNHEY, SVGAGI. CDR3 length equals 13 residues. This receptor was identified in an adult with non-small cell lung cancer. Sequencing was performed on peripheral blood, taken before neoadjuvant nivolumab, alone or with ipilimumab. This sequence joins TRBV6-5 and TRBJ1-2; no clear D gene. The CDR3 protein is CASSPNPNYGYTF. The CDR3 DNA reads as TGTGCCAGCAGTCCAAACCCTAACTATGGCTACACCTTC.